Sequencing of this T cell receptor (beta chain) was carried out in a study of vaccination and CD4 T cells after COVID-19. Background on the study: Timing of post-vaccine sample collection was a median roughly 70 days after dose two, with a range of 14 to 241.

This clonotype was counted only a few times. The antigen is undetermined. Once obtained from cultured CD4+ T cells, the DNA was sequenced using the Oncomine TCR Beta short-read assay. TCRdb independently ran MiXCR on the PCR reads; one entry per CDR3 protein. The profile covers about 21,000 distinct CDR3 sequences, with under 75% appearing a single time and around 7.9% taken by the ten largest. Treatment: roughly 10-day PBMC culture with coronavirus spike peptide pools or control peptides (ViraFEST assay). Germline loops: CDR1 MNHEY, CDR2 SVGEGT. V gave up 2 bases and J gave up 4 bases, with 11 bases separating them. This CDR3 has 14 amino acids.

The sample comprised CD4+ T cells from blood, cultured in vitro. This clonotype was sampled from a human donor who had recovered from COVID-19. This chain links TRBV6-2 or TRBV6-3 with TRBJ1-1; D is ambiguous. DNA for the CDR3: TGTGCCAGCAGTTACGGACGTGGAAGCACTGAAGCTTTCTTT. As protein: CASSYGRGSTEAFF.